This T cell receptor beta chain was documented in a study of identical twins. Points from the study as a whole: Conclusions were based on cross-sectional statistical analysis, without following the same donors. There were fewer insertions in abundant cord blood beta clonotypes, but memory repertoires showed no such pattern.

Points on this clonotype: Its target is unknown.

Template switching (which added a universal primer site) was used, and cDNA carried unique molecular identifiers. TCRdb called the 5' RACE reads again in MiXCR, with one record for every CDR3 protein. Among hundreds of thousands of distinct CDR3 sequences listed, around 20% were seen once. The data also belong to a second study, concerning T cells expressing NK-cell markers. That source reports: Clones of NKG2C+ T cells that had expanded were of unclear HCMV specificity.

Sample: PBMCs. This receptor was identified in a young woman in good health.

CDR3 sequence: CSAGDRLRGYTF. The CDR3 region has the DNA TGCAGTGCTGGGGACAGGTTGCGCGGCTACACCTTC. This sequence joins TRBV20-1 and TRBJ1-2; 8 bases are shared with TRBD1. The CDR3 is 12 amino acids. Looked up from germline, CDR1 is DFQATT and CDR2 is SNEGSKA (reference sequence). V shed 5 bases and J 8 bases; nucleotides not matched to a gene: 7.